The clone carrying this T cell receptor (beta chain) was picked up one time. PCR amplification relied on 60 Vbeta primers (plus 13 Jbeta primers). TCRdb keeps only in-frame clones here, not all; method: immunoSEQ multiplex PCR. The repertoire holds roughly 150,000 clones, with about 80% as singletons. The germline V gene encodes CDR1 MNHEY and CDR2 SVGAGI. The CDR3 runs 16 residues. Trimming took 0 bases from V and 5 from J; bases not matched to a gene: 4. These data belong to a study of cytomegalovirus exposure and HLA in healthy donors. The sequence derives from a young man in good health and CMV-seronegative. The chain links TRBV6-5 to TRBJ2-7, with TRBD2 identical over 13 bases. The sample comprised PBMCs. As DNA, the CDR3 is TGTGCCAGCAGTTACTCCGGGACTAGCGGGAACCACGAGCAGTACTTC. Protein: CASSYSGTSGNHEQYF.